The next 21 T cell receptor beta chains were all read from a single sample in a study of blood T cell repertoires in COVID-19. Profiling relied on immunoSEQ multiplex PCR, and the TCRdb table lists in-frame clones only, not all of them. Seen here are roughly 120,000 clones, around four fifths observed once, and the top ten hold around an eighth. Sequencing was done on a sample of peripheral blood. The source is a human donor in a cohort sampled during active COVID-19.

The table lists this clone with a count of one. This chain connects TRBV19 to TRBJ1-5; D might be TRBD1 (5 bases). Germline V CDR1 and CDR2: LNHDA, SQIVND (reference sequence). V was clipped by 5 bases and J by 3 bases, with 8 bases between them. The CDR3 spans 13 residues. The CDR3: CASSLRANQPQHF. CDR3 coding DNA: TGTGCCAGTAGTCTCAGGGCCAATCAGCCCCAGCATTTT.

This clone was counted a single time. This rearrangement joins TRBV27 to TRBJ2-7, with no clear D. V lost 4 bases, J lost 0 bases, and 13 bases lay in between. The germline CDR1 and CDR2 sequences are MNHEY and SMNVEV (reference sequence). This CDR3 has 15 amino acids. CDR3: CASSSSPGVSYEQYF. The CDR3 nucleotides are TGTGCCAGCAGTTCCTCGCCAGGCGTCTCCTACGAGCAGTACTTC.

This clone was seen just once. The chain is built from TRBV10-1 and TRBJ1-1; unclear D gene. V gave up 2 bases and J gave up 5 bases, with 6 bases separating them. CDR3 length: 12 residues. Germline CDR1 reads WNHNN; CDR2 reads SYGVQD (reference sequence). The CDR3 DNA sequence: TGCGCCAGCAGTGAGGCCCAGACTGAAGCTTTCTTT. Amino acids: CASSEAQTEAFF.

The chain uses TRBV12-3 or TRBV12-4 and TRBJ1-5; D not resolved. The CDR3 consists of 12 residues. V was cut by 3 bases and J by 5 bases, with 5 bases left in between. CDR3 nucleotides: TGTGCCAGCAGTTTTCCTGATCAGCCCCAGCATTTT. Protein: CASSFPDQPQHF.

The chain couples TRBV14 to TRBJ2-5, with TRBD2 matching over 8 bases. Germline V lookup: CDR1 SGHDN, CDR2 FVKESK. Trimming at V came to 4 bases and at J to 5 bases, leaving 6 bases not matched to a gene. The CDR3 consists of 14 residues. The CDR3 nucleotides are TGTGCCAGCAGCCGGCGGGGGGCCGGTGAGACCCAGTACTTC. It yields the protein CASSRRGAGETQYF.

This clone was counted between two and nine times. The V gene is TRBV5-1, the J gene TRBJ2-7, with D unclear. The CDR3 loop spans 12 amino acids. Trimming stripped 0 bases from V and 3 bases from J, with 4 bases between. Germline values: CDR1 SGHRS, CDR2 YFSETQ. The CDR3 DNA reads as TGCGCCAGCAGCTTGGACTACTACGAGCAGTACTTC. Its translation: CASSLDYYEQYF.

The chain uses TRBV29-1 and TRBJ2-7, with D tentatively TRBD2 (7 bases). The germline V and J ends were trimmed by 6 bases and 2 bases, with 14 bases remaining between them. The CDR3 consists of 13 residues. Germline V lookup: CDR1 SQVTM, CDR2 ANQGSEA. CDR3 nucleotide sequence: TGCAGCGTAAGCAAGGGGGGGACCTACGAGCAGTACTTC. It specifies CSVSKGGTYEQYF.

The chain recombines TRBV4-1 with TRBJ2-7; 9 positions match TRBD1. After removal of 0 bases from V and 6 bases from J, the junction contained 6 bases not matched to a gene. From germline, CDR1 is MGHRA and CDR2 YSYEKL. The CDR3 is 15 residues long. The CDR3 sequence: CASSQDQDRGREQYF. For the CDR3, the DNA is TGCGCCAGCAGCCAAGATCAGGACAGGGGACGCGAGCAGTACTTC.

The V gene is TRBV6-6, the J gene TRBJ2-7; D possibly corresponds to TRBD1 (5 bases). CDR1 MNHNY and CDR2 SVGAGI come from the germline V gene (reference sequence). The CDR3 totals 16 residues. V gave up 0 bases and J gave up 0 bases, with 12 bases separating them. Written as DNA, the CDR3 is TGTGCCAGCAGTTACTCGGGGCAGTTCCCCTCCTACGAGCAGTACTTC. It translates to CASSYSGQFPSYEQYF.

The V call is TRBV6-6, the J call TRBJ1-4; TRBD1 is a possible D gene (6 bases). In germline, CDR1 is MNHNY, CDR2 SVGAGI (reference sequence). The CDR3 contains 16 residues. Trimming stripped 6 bases from V and 2 bases from J, with 16 bases between. DNA for the CDR3: TGTGCCAGCAGAAGTTATTTTCAGGGGACTAATGAAAAACTGTTTTTT. The encoded protein is CASRSYFQGTNEKLFF.

This clone was seen only once. The V gene is TRBV7-6, the J gene TRBJ2-3; 12 nucleotides line up with TRBD2. V lost 5 bases and J lost 9; bases outside the gene matches: 9. CDR3 size: 15 residues. From germline, CDR1 is SGHVS and CDR2 FNYEAQ. This chain's CDR3 is CASSISSGGAWTQYF. CDR3 bases: TGTGCCAGCAGCATTTCTAGCGGGGGGGCTTGGACGCAGTATTTT. The whole variable domain, filled in from reference TRBV7-6 and TRBJ2-3, reads GAGVSQSPRYKVTKRGQDVALRCDPISGHVSLYWYRQALGQGPEFLTYFNYEAQQDKSGLPNDRFSAERPEGSISTLTIQRTEQRDSAMYRCASSISSGGAWTQYFGPGTRLTVL.

This chain uses TRBV6-1 with TRBJ2-3, with 7 bases lining up with TRBD2. V shed 3 bases, J shed 1 base, and the junction held 7 bases outside the gene matches. Germline assignment: CDR1 MNHNS and CDR2 SASEGT. The CDR3 runs to 16 residues. The CDR3 spells CASSDRTGGGTDTQYF. Here the CDR3 DNA reads TGTGCCAGCAGTGATAGAACGGGGGGTGGCACAGATACGCAGTATTTT.

The chain uses TRBV5-1 and TRBJ2-6; TRBD2 might be the D (5 bases). V was pared by 4 bases and J by 1 base, with 6 bases between. The CDR3 runs 14 residues. Per germline, CDR1 SGHRS and CDR2 YFSETQ. The CDR3 nucleotides read TGCGCCAGCAGCGGAGGTTCTGGGGCCAACGTCCTGACTTTC. It specifies CASSGGSGANVLTF.

J is TRBJ2-5 and V is TRBV27; perhaps TRBD1 as D (6 bases). Germline V lookup: CDR1 MNHEY, CDR2 SMNVEV (reference sequence). The CDR3 totals 13 residues. The germline V and J ends were trimmed by 3 bases and 4 bases, with 9 bases remaining between them. In DNA, the CDR3 is TGTGCCAGCAGTTTGCAGGGGAGAGAGACCCAGTACTTC. Translated, it gives CASSLQGRETQYF.

V and J are TRBV28 and TRBJ1-2, with TRBD1 identical over 7 bases. CDR3 length: 13 residues. V trimming: 6 bases; J trimming: 4 bases; junction bases outside the gene matches: 5. Germline values: CDR1 MDHEN, CDR2 SYDVKM. CDR3 region: CASSGTERYGYTF. The CDR3 DNA reads as TGTGCCAGCAGCGGGACAGAACGCTATGGCTACACCTTC.

The genes are TRBV6-6 and TRBJ1-1; unclear D gene. This CDR3 comprises 13 residues. Per the germline V gene, CDR1 is MNHNY and CDR2 is SVGAGI (reference sequence). V lost 4 bases and J 0 bases, leaving 6 bases between the germline ends. The CDR3 sequence: CASSSGLNTEAFF. CDR3 in DNA: TGTGCCAGCAGTTCAGGTTTGAACACTGAAGCTTTCTTT.

This clone was observed a single time. V is TRBV6-6 and J is TRBJ2-7, with 7 bases matching TRBD2. J gave up 1 base and V 6 bases, and 3 bases lay outside the gene matches. This CDR3 has 13 amino acids. Looked up from germline, CDR1 is MNHNY and CDR2 is SVGAGI (reference sequence). In DNA, the CDR3 is TGTGCCAGCAGAAGGGGAGGGTCCTACGAGCAGTACTTC. Protein product: CASRRGGSYEQYF.

The gene calls are TRBV9 and TRBJ2-1; 7 nucleotides line up with TRBD1. Trimming removed 3 bases from V and 8 bases from J; junction bases left unmatched: 11. Germline values: CDR1 SGDLS, CDR2 YYNGEE. The CDR3 totals 15 residues. The CDR3 is CASSETGFLLDEQFF. The CDR3 coding sequence is TGTGCCAGCAGCGAGACAGGGTTCCTTTTGGATGAGCAGTTCTTC.

The chain employs TRBV19 and TRBJ1-5, with D possibly TRBD1 on 5 matching bases. Germline loops: CDR1 LNHDA, CDR2 SQIVND (reference sequence). Trimming stripped 3 bases from V and 7 bases from J, with 16 bases between. The CDR3 consists of 15 residues. CDR3 sequence: CASSIKIGAGQPQHF. CDR3 DNA sequence: TGTGCCAGTAGTATTAAGATAGGGGCGGGACAGCCCCAGCATTTT.

In its sample, this clone was seen many times. V and J are TRBV5-4 and TRBJ1-2, with D possibly TRBD1 on 6 matching bases. This CDR3 spans 15 amino acids. From germline, CDR1 is SGHNT and CDR2 YYREEE (reference sequence). V was shortened by 1 base and J by 8 bases, with 18 bases between the two germline ends. The CDR3 reads CASSLKWGQGIGYTF. The CDR3 coding sequence is TGTGCCAGCAGCTTGAAATGGGGTCAGGGGATCGGCTACACCTTC.

As DNA, the CDR3 is TGTGCCATCAGTAGCAGCGGGAAAGAAAACATTCAGTACTTC. As protein: CAISSSGKENIQYF. The J gene is TRBJ2-4, the V gene TRBV10-3; 7 bases are a match to TRBD2. J gave up 5 bases and V 5 bases, and 6 bases lay outside the gene matches. The length of the CDR3 is 14 residues. Germline V lookup: CDR1 ENHRY, CDR2 SYGVKD.